This TCR beta chain was identified in a study of T cells in Graves' hyperthyroidism and ophthalmopathy. The study, taken as a whole, reports: Most thyroid clonotypes with frequency above 0.001 were detected in blood. In validation, the model predicted ophthalmopathy. These predictions came a median roughly 6 months before onset.

This CDR3 has 14 residues. Trimming removed 3 bases from V and 4 bases from J; junction bases left unmatched: 6. From germline, CDR1 is SGHTA and CDR2 FQGNSA. Amplification yielded TCR beta CDR3 regions, with RNA transcripts as the source. First-round RT-PCR with HTBI primers amplified the TCR CDR3 region. MiXCR was run by TCRdb on the multiplex PCR reads, yielding one entry per CDR3 protein. The data hold 410,000 or so distinct CDR3 sequences, with approximately 15% observed a single time. This clonotype was observed at least ten times. Its cognate antigen is unknown. This sample holds PBMCs from 8.5 to 10 ml fresh peripheral blood.

The TCR sequence derives from a man aged 18 to 30 with Graves' ophthalmopathy. The sample was blood. This chain uses TRBV7-2 with TRBJ2-7; 7 positions agree with TRBD2. The CDR3 sequence: CASSLAGVNYEQYF. As DNA, the CDR3 is TGTGCCAGCAGCTTGGCGGGAGTAAATTACGAGCAGTACTTC.